This section outlines one TCR beta chain sequence together with its context. Its cognate antigen is unknown. The CDR3 runs 12 residues. Germline CDR1 is SNHLY and CDR2 is FYNNEI. The ends were cut back, 4 bases at V and 6 bases at J, with 9 bases in the middle. This record comes from a study of T cell responses to AZD1222 COVID-19 vaccine. TCRdb keeps only in-frame clones here, not all; method: immunoSEQ multiplex PCR. The sample holds about 97,000 clones, 90% seen once. Study conclusions and caveats: White British donors predominated, females outnumbered males, and clonal diversity was possibly underestimated. Variant regions that are unmutated are reportedly the target of nearly half of spike-specific TCRs.

This receptor was identified in an adult in good health. Sequences were derived from peripheral blood, sampled on day 0 of AZD1222 vaccination. The chain carries TRBV2 and TRBJ1-2; D not resolved. The DNA for the CDR3 is TGTGCCAGCAGTGCGGCAGGCGATGGCTACACCTTC. The encoded protein is CASSAAGDGYTF. Looking up the rest from reference TRBV2 and TRBJ1-2 gives the full variable domain: EPEVTQTPSHQVTQMGQEVILRCVPISNHLYFYWYRQILGQKVEFLVSFYNNEISEKSEIFDDQFSVERPDGSNFTLKIRSTKLEDSAMYFCASSAAGDGYTFGSGTRLTVV.